This note documents a single T cell receptor beta chain sequence. Its cognate antigen is unknown. This sample also contains other DNA sequences that code for the same CDR3. The primer mix had 60 Vbeta and 13 Jbeta primers. The protocol was immunoSEQ multiplex PCR, while the TCRdb copy is restricted to in-frame clones and leaves out a portion. Its table records 200,000 to 250,000 clones. This sample was taken from a study of cytomegalovirus exposure and HLA in healthy donors. Study-level points and caveats: Confirmation in vitro established that a few CMV-associated chains were specific for CMV antigens.

The sequence was collected from a woman in her twenties or thirties in good health and CMV-seropositive. The specimen sequenced was PBMCs.

The CDR3 sequence is CASRQTGGLTGELFF. The DNA of the CDR3 is TGCGCCAGCAGGCAAACAGGGGGCCTCACCGGGGAGCTGTTTTTT. V gene TRBV5-1 combines with J gene TRBJ2-2; TRBD1 matches 9 bases. Germline V CDR1 and CDR2: SGHRS, YFSETQ. This CDR3 comprises 15 residues. With 5 bases clipped from V and 4 bases from J, the junction kept 6 bases outside the gene matches.